The clone carrying this T cell receptor (beta chain) turned up a few times. Its cognate antigen is unknown. The sample comes from a study of beta chain features in type 1 diabetes. Whole-study findings and limits: The question of HLA type influencing TCRB rearrangement was one that remained unresolved here. Within each of all four CD4+ subsets, Type 1 diabetes patients had TCRB CDR3s that were moderately but significantly shorter.

Sequencing targeted expressed TCRB transcripts, as all isolated RNA had been reverse transcribed. TCRdb's copy holds only in-frame clones and misses some; the assay was immunoSEQ multiplex PCR. The sample gives under 250,000 clones, 14% of which show up once; almost 0.02% is in the top ten. Sequenced material: naive CD4+ T cells from blood. This TCR was sampled from a man between 25 and 39 years old with type 1 diabetes.

CDR3 bases: TGCGCCAGCAGCCAAGTGGGGACAAGCGCCTACGAGCAGTACTTC. This translates into CASSQVGTSAYEQYF. This chain joins TRBV4-1 and TRBJ2-7; D is perhaps TRBD1 (6 bases). The V gene lost 1 base and the J gene lost 2 bases, with 12 bases spanning the gap. CDR1 and CDR2 (germline): MGHRA, YSYEKL. CDR3 length equals 15 residues.